These 14 T cell receptor beta chains share one sample of origin, sequenced in a study of T-cell reconstitution after alpha-beta-depleted transplantation in children. Unique molecular identifiers were incorporated when the TCRbeta library was constructed. TCRdb analysed the PCR reads with MiXCR anew, one entry per CDR3 protein. Of more than 250,000 distinct CDR3 sequences in the sample, 9.9% were seen once. The sequences come from PBMCs from the stem cell graft donor, collected from the stem cell graft. The source is a human donor who donated a stem cell graft to a child with SCID.

This rearrangement joins TRBV5-1 to TRBJ1-1; tentatively, D is TRBD1 (6 bases). Per germline, CDR1 SGHRS and CDR2 YFSETQ. The CDR3 spans 14 residues. The ends were cut back, 9 bases at V and 0 bases at J, with 15 bases in the middle. The CDR3 region is CATRTDSMNTEAFF. CDR3 DNA: TGCGCCACCAGGACAGATAGCATGAACACTGAAGCTTTCTTT.

This clonotype was seen only a few times. Compared with germline, one end of the junction differs, possibly owing to a read error. The J gene is TRBJ2-1, the V gene TRBV7-7; TRBD2 matches at 12 bases. Germline assignment: CDR1 SSHAT and CDR2 FNYEAQ (reference sequence). CDR3 length: 15 amino acids. The CDR3 sequence is CASSSLAGGHNEQFF. The CDR3 DNA reads as TGTGCTAGCAGCTCGCTAGCGGGGGGGCACAATGAGCAGTTCTTC.

This rearrangement joins TRBV12-3 or TRBV12-4 to TRBJ1-3, with TRBD1 identical over 7 bases. This CDR3 has 14 amino acids. The V and J ends lost 5 bases and 7 bases, in that order; junction bases with no gene match: 8. The CDR3 protein is CASSPDRAHNTIYF. CDR3 DNA: TGTGCCAGCAGTCCTGACAGGGCCCACAACACCATATATTTT.

This chain uses TRBV7-9 with TRBJ1-2; D not certain. Between the trimmed V and J ends, which lost 1 base and 3 bases, there was a span of 12 bases. This CDR3 is built from 15 residues. The germline V gene has CDR1 SEHNR and CDR2 FQNEAQ (reference sequence). The CDR3 DNA follows: TGTGCCAGCAGCTTAGTGGGAGATAAAGACTATGGCTACACCTTC. This sequence encodes CASSLVGDKDYGYTF.

This clonotype was seen ten or more times. The V and J genes are TRBV28 and TRBJ2-7; D might be TRBD1 (5 bases). Germline CDR1 reads MDHEN; CDR2 reads SYDVKM. V dropped 2 bases and J dropped 6 bases, with 17 bases sitting between them. The CDR3 is 15 amino acids. The CDR3 region has the DNA TGTGCCAGCAGTTTAGTACCGGACACGGGTCGCGAGCAGTACTTC. Translating gives CASSLVPDTGREQYF.

This clonotype has a count of ten or more. The chain recombines TRBV14 with TRBJ2-1; TRBD2 aligns across 8 bases. Germline CDR1 SGHDN, CDR2 FVKESK. The V gene end was trimmed by 4 bases and the J gene end by 5 bases; junction bases not matched to a gene: 7. This CDR3 has 15 residues. CDR3 sequence: CASSPSGGGNNEQFF. In nucleotides, the CDR3 is TGTGCCAGCAGCCCGAGCGGGGGTGGCAACAATGAGCAGTTCTTC.

This clonotype was seen once. The gene calls are TRBV13 and TRBJ2-7, with D perhaps given as TRBD1 or TRBD2 (5 bases each). Trimming took off 6 bases at V and 9 bases at J, with 18 bases between the two ends. From germline, CDR1 is PRHDT and CDR2 FYEKMQ (reference sequence). The CDR3 is 13 residues long. CDR3 in DNA: TGTGCCAGCAGTGAATCGAAGGGGACGCGGCAGTACTTC. Translating it yields CASSESKGTRQYF.

This sequence joins TRBV20-1 and TRBJ1-1; TRBD1 matches at 8 bases. The germline V gene has CDR1 DFQATT and CDR2 SNEGSKA (reference sequence). The V gene end was trimmed by 5 bases and the J gene end by 10 bases; junction bases not matched to a gene: 12. This CDR3 is built from 13 residues. CDR3 nucleotide sequence: TGCAGTGCTTTCGGACAGGGTGGGTTTTCAGCTTTCTTT. The encoded protein is CSAFGQGGFSAFF.

The V call is TRBV6-1, the J call TRBJ2-7, with D tentatively TRBD2 (5 bases). Germline assignment: CDR1 MNHNS and CDR2 SASEGT. Trimming removed 6 bases from V and 3 bases from J, with 18 bases in between. CDR3 size: 15 residues. The CDR3 sequence is CASSPGWGVSYEQYF. The CDR3 nucleotides read TGTGCCAGCAGCCCCGGATGGGGAGTTAGCTACGAGCAGTACTTC.

This clonotype showed up just a few times. The CDR3 loop reads CASSPRAGEYNEQFF. Written as DNA, the CDR3 is TGTGCCAGCAGCCCACGGGCGGGGGAGTACAATGAGCAGTTCTTC. The chain links TRBV4-2 to TRBJ2-1, with 7 positions matching TRBD2. The trim removed 4 bases at V and 4 bases at J, leaving 7 bases unmatched. This CDR3 has 15 amino acids. Germline lookup yields CDR1 LGHNA and CDR2 YNFKEQ.

V usage is TRBV24-1 and J usage is TRBJ2-3; no clear D gene. The V and J ends lost 1 base and 8 bases respectively, with 9 bases between them. CDR3 length: 13 residues. Per the germline V gene, CDR1 is KGHDR and CDR2 is SFDVKD. The CDR3 sequence: CATSDLLHSTQYF. The CDR3 DNA reads TGTGCCACCAGTGATTTATTACATAGTACGCAGTATTTT.

This clonotype was recorded a few times. The gene calls are TRBV5-5 and TRBJ1-1, with no clear D. Trimming removed 0 bases from V and 2 bases from J, with 11 bases in between. Germline V gene sequence: CDR1 SGHKS, CDR2 YYEKEE (reference sequence). The CDR3 sequence is 15 residues long. This CDR3 reads CASSLVLAGNTEAFF. In DNA form, the CDR3 reads TGTGCCAGCAGCTTGGTCCTGGCGGGAAACACTGAAGCTTTCTTT.

This clonotype has a handful of counts. V and J are TRBV29-1 and TRBJ2-5; D is unresolved. V lost 0 bases and J lost 6, with 11 bases in between. The CDR3 has 13 amino acids. The germline V gene encodes CDR1 SQVTM and CDR2 ANQGSEA. The CDR3: CSVEESWVQTQYF. The CDR3 DNA reads TGCAGCGTTGAAGAATCCTGGGTTCAGACCCAGTACTTC.

In this sample, this clonotype turned up a few times. The chain combines TRBV20-1 with TRBJ1-1, with 10 bases lining up with TRBD1. The germline V gene has CDR1 DFQATT and CDR2 SNEGSKA (reference sequence). V gave up 6 bases and J gave up 5 bases; unmatched junction bases: 9. The CDR3 is made up of 14 amino acids. CDR3 region: CSATDRGSVTEAFF. The CDR3 nucleotides are TGCAGTGCAACGGACAGGGGGTCCGTTACTGAAGCTTTCTTT.